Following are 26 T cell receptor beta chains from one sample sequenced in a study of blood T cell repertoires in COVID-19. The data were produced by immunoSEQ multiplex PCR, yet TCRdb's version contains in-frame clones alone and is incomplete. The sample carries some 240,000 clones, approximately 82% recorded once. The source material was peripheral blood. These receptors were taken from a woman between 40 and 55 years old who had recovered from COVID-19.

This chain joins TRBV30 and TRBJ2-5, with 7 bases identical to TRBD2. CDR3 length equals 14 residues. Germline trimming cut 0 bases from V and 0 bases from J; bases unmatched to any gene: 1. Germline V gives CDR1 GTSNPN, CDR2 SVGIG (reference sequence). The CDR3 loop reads CAWSVLADQETQYF. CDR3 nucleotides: TGTGCCTGGAGTGTCCTAGCGGACCAAGAGACCCAGTACTTC.

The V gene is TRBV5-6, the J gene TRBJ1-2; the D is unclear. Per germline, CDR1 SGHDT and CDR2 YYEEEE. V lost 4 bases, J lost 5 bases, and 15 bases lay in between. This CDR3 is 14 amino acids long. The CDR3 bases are TGTGCCAGCAGCGTAGAGAGGATTGCTTATGGCTACACCTTC. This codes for CASSVERIAYGYTF.

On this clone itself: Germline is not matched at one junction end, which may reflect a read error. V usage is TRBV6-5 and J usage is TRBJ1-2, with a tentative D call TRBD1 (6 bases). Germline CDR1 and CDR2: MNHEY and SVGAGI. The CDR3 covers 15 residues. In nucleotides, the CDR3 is TGTGCCAGCAGACGCCCCCCGGGAGCCGGGGGGGCTACGTCCTTC. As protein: CASRRPPGAGGATSF.

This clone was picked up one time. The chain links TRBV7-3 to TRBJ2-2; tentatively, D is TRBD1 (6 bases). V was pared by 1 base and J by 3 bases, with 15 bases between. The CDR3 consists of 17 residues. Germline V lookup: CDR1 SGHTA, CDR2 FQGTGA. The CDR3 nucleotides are TGTGCCAGCAGCTTAAATATGGGGGCGCCGTACACCGGGGAGCTGTTTTTT. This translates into CASSLNMGAPYTGELFF.

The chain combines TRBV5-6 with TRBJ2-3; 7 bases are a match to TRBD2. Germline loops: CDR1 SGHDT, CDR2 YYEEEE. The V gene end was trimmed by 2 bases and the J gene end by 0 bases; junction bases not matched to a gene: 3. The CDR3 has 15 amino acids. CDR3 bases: TGTGCCAGCAGCTTAACCGGGGGGAGCACAGATACGCAGTATTTT. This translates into CASSLTGGSTDTQYF.

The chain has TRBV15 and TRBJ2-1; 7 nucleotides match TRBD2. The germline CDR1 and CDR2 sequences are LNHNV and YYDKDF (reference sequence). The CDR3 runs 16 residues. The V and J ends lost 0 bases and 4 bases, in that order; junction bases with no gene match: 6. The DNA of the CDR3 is TGTGCCACCAGCAGAGATCCCCGGGGGGTATACAATGAGCAGTTCTTC. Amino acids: CATSRDPRGVYNEQFF.

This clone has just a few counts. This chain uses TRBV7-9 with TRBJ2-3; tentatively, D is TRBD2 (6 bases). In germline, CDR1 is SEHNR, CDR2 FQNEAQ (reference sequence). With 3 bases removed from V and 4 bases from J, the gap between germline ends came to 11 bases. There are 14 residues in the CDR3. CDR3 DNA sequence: TGTGCCAGCAGCTTGGGACCTAGCGCAGATACGCAGTATTTT. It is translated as CASSLGPSADTQYF.

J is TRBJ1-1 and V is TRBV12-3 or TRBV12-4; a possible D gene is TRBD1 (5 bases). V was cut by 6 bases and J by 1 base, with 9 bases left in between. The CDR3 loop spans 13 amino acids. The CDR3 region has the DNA TGTGCCAGCAGGGAACAGGAGAACACTGAAGCTTTCTTT. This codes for CASREQENTEAFF.

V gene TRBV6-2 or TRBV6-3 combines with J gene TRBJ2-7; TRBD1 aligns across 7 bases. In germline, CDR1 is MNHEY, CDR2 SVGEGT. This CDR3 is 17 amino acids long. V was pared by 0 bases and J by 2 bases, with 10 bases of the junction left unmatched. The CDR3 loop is CASSYSTEDRVTYEQYF. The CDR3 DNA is TGTGCCAGCAGTTACTCGACCGAAGACAGGGTGACCTACGAGCAGTACTTC.

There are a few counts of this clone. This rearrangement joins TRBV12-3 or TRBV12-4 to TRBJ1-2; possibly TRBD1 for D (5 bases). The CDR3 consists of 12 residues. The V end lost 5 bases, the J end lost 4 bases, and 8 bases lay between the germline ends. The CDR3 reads CASSQTGYGYTF. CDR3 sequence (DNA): TGTGCCAGCAGTCAAACAGGCTATGGCTACACCTTC.

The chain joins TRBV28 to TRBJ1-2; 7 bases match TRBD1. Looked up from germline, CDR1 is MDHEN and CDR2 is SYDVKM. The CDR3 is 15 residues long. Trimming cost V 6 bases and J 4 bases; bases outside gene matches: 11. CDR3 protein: CASSRPGTAIYGYTF. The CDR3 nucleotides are TGTGCCAGCAGCCGCCCCGGGACAGCAATCTATGGCTACACCTTC.

CDR3 protein: CATSPGTGYYEQYF. The CDR3 DNA is TGTGCCACTTCCCCCGGGACAGGGTACTACGAGCAGTACTTC. The chain uses TRBV28 and TRBJ2-7, with TRBD1 matching 9 bases. Trimming at V came to 10 bases and at J to 3 bases, leaving 10 bases not matched to a gene. CDR1 is MDHEN, CDR2 SYDVKM, per germline. This CDR3 has 14 amino acids.

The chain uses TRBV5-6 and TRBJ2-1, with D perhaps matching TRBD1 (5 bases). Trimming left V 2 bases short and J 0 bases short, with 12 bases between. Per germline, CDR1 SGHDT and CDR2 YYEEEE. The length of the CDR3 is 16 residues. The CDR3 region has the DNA TGTGCCAGCAGCTTTACAGGCAGGAGCTCCTACAATGAGCAGTTCTTC. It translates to CASSFTGRSSYNEQFF.

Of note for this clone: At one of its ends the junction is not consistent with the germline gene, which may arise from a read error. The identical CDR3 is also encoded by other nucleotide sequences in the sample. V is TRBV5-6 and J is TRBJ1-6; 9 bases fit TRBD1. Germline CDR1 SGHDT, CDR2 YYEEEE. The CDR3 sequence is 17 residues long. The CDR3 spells CASSLVSSDRGDSPLHF. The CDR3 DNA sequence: TGCGCCAGCAGCTTGGTTTCATCGGACAGGGGCGATTCACCCCTCCACTTT.

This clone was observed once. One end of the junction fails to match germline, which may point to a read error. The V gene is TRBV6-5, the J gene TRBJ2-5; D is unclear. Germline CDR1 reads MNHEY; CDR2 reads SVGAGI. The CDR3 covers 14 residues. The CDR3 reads CASSLFGTQEIQYF. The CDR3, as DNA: TGTGCCAGCTCTCTTTTTGGTACCCAAGAGATCCAGTACTTC.

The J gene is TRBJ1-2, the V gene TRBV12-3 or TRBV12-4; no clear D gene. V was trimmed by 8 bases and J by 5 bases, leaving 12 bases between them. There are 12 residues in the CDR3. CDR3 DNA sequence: TGTGCCAGCGGTTACAGCCCTTATGGCTACACCTTC. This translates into CASGYSPYGYTF.

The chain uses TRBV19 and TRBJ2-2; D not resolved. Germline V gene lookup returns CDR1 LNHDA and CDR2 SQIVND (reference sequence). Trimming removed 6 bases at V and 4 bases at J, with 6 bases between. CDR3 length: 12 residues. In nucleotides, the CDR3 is TGTGCCAGTAGGTTCTCCACCGGGGAGCTGTTTTTT. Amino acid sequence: CASRFSTGELFF.

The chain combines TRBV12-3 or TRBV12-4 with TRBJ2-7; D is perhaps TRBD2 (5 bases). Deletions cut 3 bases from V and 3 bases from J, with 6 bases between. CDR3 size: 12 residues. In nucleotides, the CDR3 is TGTGCCAGCAGTTTTAGCGTCTACGAGCAGTACTTC. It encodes CASSFSVYEQYF.

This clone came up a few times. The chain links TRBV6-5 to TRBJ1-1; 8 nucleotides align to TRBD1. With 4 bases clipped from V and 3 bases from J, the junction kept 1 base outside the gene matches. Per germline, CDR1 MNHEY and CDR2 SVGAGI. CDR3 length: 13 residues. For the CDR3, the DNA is TGTGCCAGCAGTTTGGACAGGGACACTGAAGCTTTCTTT. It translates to CASSLDRDTEAFF.

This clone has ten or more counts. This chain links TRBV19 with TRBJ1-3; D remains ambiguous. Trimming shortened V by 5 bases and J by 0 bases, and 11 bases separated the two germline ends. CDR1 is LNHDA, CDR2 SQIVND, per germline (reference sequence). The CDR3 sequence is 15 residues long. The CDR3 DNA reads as TGTGCCAGTAGTCTTCTCCAGTCCTCTGGAAACACCATATATTTT. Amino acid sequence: CASSLLQSSGNTIYF.

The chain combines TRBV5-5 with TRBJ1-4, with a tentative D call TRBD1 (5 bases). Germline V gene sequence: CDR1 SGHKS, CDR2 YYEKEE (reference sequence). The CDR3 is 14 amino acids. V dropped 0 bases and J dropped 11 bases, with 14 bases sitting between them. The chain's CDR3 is CASSLDVGPRKLFF. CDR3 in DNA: TGTGCCAGCAGCTTGGATGTGGGGCCCCGCAAACTGTTTTTT. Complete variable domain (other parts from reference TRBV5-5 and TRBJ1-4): DAGVTQSPTHLIKTRGQQVTLRCSPISGHKSVSWYQQVLGQGPQFIFQYYEKEERGRGNFPDRFSARQFPNYSSELNVNALLLGDSALYLCASSLDVGPRKLFFGSGTQLSVL.

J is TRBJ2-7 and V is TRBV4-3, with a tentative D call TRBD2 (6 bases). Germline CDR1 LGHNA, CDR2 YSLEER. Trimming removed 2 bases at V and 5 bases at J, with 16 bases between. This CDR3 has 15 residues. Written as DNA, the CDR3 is TGCGCCAGCAGCCAACGGACCGGGGGACCGGACGAGCAGTACTTC. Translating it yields CASSQRTGGPDEQYF.

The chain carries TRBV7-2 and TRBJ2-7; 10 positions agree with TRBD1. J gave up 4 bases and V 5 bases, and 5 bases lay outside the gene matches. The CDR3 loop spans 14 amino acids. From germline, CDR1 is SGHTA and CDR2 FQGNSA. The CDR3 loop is CASSRDRGGYEQYF. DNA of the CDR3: TGTGCCAGCAGCAGGGACAGGGGAGGTTACGAGCAGTACTTC.

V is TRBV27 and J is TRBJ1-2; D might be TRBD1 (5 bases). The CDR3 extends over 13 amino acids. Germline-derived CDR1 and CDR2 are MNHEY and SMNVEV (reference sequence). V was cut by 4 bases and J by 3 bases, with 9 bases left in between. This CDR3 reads CASSSWGDYGYTF. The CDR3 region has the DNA TGTGCCAGCAGTTCATGGGGGGACTATGGCTACACCTTC.

This CDR3 is CASSLQGASYGYTF. In nucleotides, the CDR3 is TGTGCCAGCAGCTTACAGGGGGCCAGCTATGGCTACACCTTC. The chain has TRBV7-2 and TRBJ1-2, with 8 positions matching TRBD1. This CDR3 contains 14 residues. Looked up from germline, CDR1 is SGHTA and CDR2 is FQGNSA. With 2 bases clipped from V and 4 bases from J, the junction kept 3 bases outside the gene matches. The full variable domain, in which reference TRBV7-2 and TRBJ1-2 provide the parts outside the CDR3, is GAGVSQSPSNKVTEKGKDVELRCDPISGHTALYWYRQSLGQGLEFLIYFQGNSAPDKSGLPSDRFSAERTGGSVSTLTIQRTQQEDSAVYLCASSLQGASYGYTFGSGTRLTVV.

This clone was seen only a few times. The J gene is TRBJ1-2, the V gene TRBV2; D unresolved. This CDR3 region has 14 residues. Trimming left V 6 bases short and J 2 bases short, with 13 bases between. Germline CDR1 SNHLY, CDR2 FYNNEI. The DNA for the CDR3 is TGTGCCAGCAGATACAGCACTGAAAACTATGGCTACACCTTC. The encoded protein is CASRYSTENYGYTF.